This T cell receptor (beta chain) comes out of a study of neurological immune-mediated disorders. The cDNA was produced through 5'RACE with 10-nucleotide random UMIs. In TCRdb, the 5' RACE reads were re-called with MiXCR into one record per CDR3 protein. The sample consists of roughly 49,000 distinct CDR3 sequences, around 13% of them appearing once. Time point specified: longitudinal time-point 2. A total of 2 million PBMCs stored at -80 degrees C provided the unsorted libraries. The germline gives CDR1 SGHRS, CDR2 YFSETQ. The CDR3 loop spans 15 amino acids. With 3 bases clipped from V and 4 bases from J, the junction kept 7 bases outside the gene matches. This clonotype was seen at least ten times.

This sequence was found in a male donor with HTLV-1-associated myelopathy (HAM/TSP). The specimen was PBMCs. The V call is TRBV5-1, the J call TRBJ2-5; 9 positions match TRBD1. The CDR3 region has the DNA TGCGCCAGCAGCTCGACTGGACAGGGGAGAGAGACCCAGTACTTC. The encoded protein is CASSSTGQGRETQYF.